This entry describes one TCR beta chain. The target antigen is unknown. The CDR3 runs to 15 residues. Germline-derived CDR1 and CDR2 are MNHEY and SMNVEV (reference sequence). V was clipped by 0 bases and J by 5 bases, with 14 bases between them. The data are from a study of cytomegalovirus exposure and HLA in healthy donors. Using immunoSEQ multiplex PCR, the repertoire was profiled, and TCRdb retains in-frame clones only, with some absent. The repertoire has hundreds of thousands of clones, over 70% of them found once; the top ten carry over 12%. Study results and limitations: Specificity of three CMV-associated chains for CMV antigens was verified in vitro.

This sequence was found in a woman aged 25 to 39 in good health and CMV-seropositive. The chain carries TRBV27 and TRBJ2-7; D may match TRBD1 or TRBD2 (5 bases each). Source material: PBMCs. In DNA, the CDR3 is TGTGCCAGCAGTTTATCGAGGGCAGGGACCCACGAGCAGTACTTC. The encoded protein is CASSLSRAGTHEQYF.